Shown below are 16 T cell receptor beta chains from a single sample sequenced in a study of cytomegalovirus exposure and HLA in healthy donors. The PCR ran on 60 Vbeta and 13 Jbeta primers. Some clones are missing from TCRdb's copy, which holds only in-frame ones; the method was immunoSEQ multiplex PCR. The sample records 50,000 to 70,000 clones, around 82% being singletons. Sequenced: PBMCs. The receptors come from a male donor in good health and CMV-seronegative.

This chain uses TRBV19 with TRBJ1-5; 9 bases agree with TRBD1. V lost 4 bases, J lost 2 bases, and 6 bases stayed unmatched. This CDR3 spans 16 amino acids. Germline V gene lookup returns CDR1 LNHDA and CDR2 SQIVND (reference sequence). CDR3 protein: CASSTTGGAGNQPQHF. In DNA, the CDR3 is TGTGCCAGTAGTACAACAGGGGGCGCGGGCAATCAGCCCCAGCATTTT.

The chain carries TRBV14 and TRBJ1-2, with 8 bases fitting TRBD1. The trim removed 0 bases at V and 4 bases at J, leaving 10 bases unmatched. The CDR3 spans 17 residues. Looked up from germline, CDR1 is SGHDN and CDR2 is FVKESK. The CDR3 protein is CASSQDRGQGGIYGYTF. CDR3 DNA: TGTGCCAGCAGCCAAGATCGTGGACAGGGAGGGATCTATGGCTACACCTTC. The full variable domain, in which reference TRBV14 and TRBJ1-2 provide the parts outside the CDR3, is EAGVTQFPSHSVIEKGQTVTLRCDPISGHDNLYWYRRVMGKEIKFLLHFVKESKQDESGMPNNRFLAERTGGTYSTLKVQPAELEDSGVYFCASSQDRGQGGIYGYTFGSGTRLTVV.

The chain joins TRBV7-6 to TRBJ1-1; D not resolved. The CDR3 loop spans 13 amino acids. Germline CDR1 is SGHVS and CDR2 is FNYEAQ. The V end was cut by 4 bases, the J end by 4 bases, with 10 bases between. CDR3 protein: CASSSREGTEAFF. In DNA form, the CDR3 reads TGTGCCAGCAGCTCCAGAGAGGGCACTGAAGCTTTCTTT.

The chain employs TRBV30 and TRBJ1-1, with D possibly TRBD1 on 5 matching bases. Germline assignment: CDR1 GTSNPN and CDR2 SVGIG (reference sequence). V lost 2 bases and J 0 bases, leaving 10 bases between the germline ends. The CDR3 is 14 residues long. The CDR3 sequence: CAWSMGRMNTEAFF. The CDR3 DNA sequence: TGTGCCTGGAGTATGGGGCGCATGAACACTGAAGCTTTCTTT.

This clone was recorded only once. CDR3 nucleotide sequence: TGTGCCATCAGTGGAGGGGGGGATAGCAATCAGCCCCAGCATTTT. Its translation: CAISGGGDSNQPQHF. The gene calls are TRBV10-3 and TRBJ1-5; maybe TRBD1 (6 bases). From germline, CDR1 is ENHRY and CDR2 SYGVKD. The germline V and J ends were trimmed by 4 bases and 0 bases, with 10 bases remaining between them. The CDR3 sequence is 15 residues long.

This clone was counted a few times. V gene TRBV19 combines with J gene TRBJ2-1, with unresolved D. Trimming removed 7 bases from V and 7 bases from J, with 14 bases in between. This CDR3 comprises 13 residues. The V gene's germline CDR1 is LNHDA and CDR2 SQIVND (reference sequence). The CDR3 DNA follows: TGTGCCAGTACCCCCGGGTGGATGAATGAGCAGTTCTTC. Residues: CASTPGWMNEQFF.

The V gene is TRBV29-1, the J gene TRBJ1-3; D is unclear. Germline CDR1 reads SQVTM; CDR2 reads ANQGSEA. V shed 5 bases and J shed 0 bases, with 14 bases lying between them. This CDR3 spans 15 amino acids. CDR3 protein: CSVNEGGRSGNTIYF. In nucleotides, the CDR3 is TGCAGCGTTAATGAGGGTGGCCGCTCTGGAAACACCATATATTTT.

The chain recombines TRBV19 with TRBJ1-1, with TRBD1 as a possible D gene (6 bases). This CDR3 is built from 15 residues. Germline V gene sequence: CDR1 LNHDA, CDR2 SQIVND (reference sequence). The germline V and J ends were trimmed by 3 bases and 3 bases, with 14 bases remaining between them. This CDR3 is CASSMKQGVDTEAFF. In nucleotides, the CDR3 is TGTGCCAGTAGTATGAAACAGGGTGTGGACACTGAAGCTTTCTTT.

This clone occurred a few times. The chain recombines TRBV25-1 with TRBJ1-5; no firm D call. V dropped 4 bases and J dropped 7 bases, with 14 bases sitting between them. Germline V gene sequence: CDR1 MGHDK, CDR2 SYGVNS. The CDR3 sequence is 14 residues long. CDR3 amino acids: CASSVDGPGQPQHF. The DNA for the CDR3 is TGTGCCAGCAGTGTGGACGGGCCGGGGCAGCCCCAGCATTTT.

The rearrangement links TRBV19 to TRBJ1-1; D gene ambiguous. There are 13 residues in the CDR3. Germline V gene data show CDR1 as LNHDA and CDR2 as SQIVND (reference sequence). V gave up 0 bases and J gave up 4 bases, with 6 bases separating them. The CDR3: CASSIDTGTEAFF. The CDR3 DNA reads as TGTGCCAGTAGTATAGACACCGGCACTGAAGCTTTCTTT.

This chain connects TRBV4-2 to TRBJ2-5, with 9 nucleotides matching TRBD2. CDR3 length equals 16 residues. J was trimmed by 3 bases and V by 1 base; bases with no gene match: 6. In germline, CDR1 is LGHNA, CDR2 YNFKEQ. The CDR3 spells CASSQVLAGEKETQYF. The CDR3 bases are TGTGCCAGCAGCCAAGTTTTAGCGGGGGAGAAAGAGACCCAGTACTTC.

The CDR3 protein is CASSYIGTGGPYGYTF. As DNA, the CDR3 is TGTGCCAGCAGTTATATCGGGACAGGGGGACCCTATGGCTACACCTTC. This rearrangement joins TRBV6-5 to TRBJ1-2, with 11 bases lining up with TRBD1. Germline CDR1 and CDR2: MNHEY and SVGAGI. The V gene end was trimmed by 3 bases and the J gene end by 4 bases; junction bases not matched to a gene: 7. CDR3 length: 16 amino acids.

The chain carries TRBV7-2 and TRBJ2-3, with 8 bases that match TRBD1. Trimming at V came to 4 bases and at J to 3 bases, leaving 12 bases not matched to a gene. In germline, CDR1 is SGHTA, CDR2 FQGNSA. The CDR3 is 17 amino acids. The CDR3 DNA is TGTGCCAGCAGCTCACCGACAGGGGAGGTTCTGACAGATACGCAGTATTTT. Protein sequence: CASSSPTGEVLTDTQYF. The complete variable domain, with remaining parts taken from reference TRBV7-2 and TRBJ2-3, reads GAGVSQSPSNKVTEKGKDVELRCDPISGHTALYWYRQSLGQGLEFLIYFQGNSAPDKSGLPSDRFSAERTGGSVSTLTIQRTQQEDSAVYLCASSSPTGEVLTDTQYFGPGTRLTVL.

The CDR3 reads CASSLFDRDGSNQPQHF. The CDR3 region has the DNA TGTGCCAGCAGCCTATTCGACAGGGACGGGAGCAATCAGCCCCAGCATTTT. This chain connects TRBV4-2 to TRBJ1-5; 7 bases map to TRBD1. The CDR3 extends over 17 amino acids. Germline values: CDR1 LGHNA, CDR2 YNFKEQ. The ends lost 4 bases at V and 1 base at J; junction bases unmatched: 10.

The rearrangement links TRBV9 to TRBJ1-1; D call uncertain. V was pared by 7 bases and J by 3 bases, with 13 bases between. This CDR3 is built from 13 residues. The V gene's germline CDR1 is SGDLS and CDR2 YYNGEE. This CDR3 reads CASSEVADTEAFF. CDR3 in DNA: TGTGCCAGCTCGGAGGTGGCGGACACTGAAGCTTTCTTT.

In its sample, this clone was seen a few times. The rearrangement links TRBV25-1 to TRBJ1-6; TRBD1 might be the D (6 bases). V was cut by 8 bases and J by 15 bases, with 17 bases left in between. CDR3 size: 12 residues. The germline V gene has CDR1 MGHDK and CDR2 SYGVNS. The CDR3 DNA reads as TGTGCCAGCGAGATTACAACAGGGCACCTCCACTTT. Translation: CASEITTGHLHF.